Listed below are T cell receptor beta chains from one sample, sequenced in a study of CD8 T cells in ankylosing spondylitis. A single record per CDR3 protein comes from TCRdb applying MiXCR to the 5' RACE reads. The sample holds more than 250,000 distinct CDR3 sequences, 7.5% to 9% seen once. What was sequenced was blood, either unsorted or a sorted T cell fraction (not recorded which). Source of these receptors: a male donor with ankylosing spondylitis. CDR3s include the opening cysteine and the closing phenylalanine or tryptophan. A D gene is named only where the DNA matches it firmly. Some rows mark clone size as missing; the rest say once, few, many or name a class of expanded clone.

cdr3_nt	cdr3_aa	v_call	d_call	j_call	clone_size
TGCGCCAGCAGCTCCCGACTAGCGGGAGAATCAGATACGCAGTATTTT	CASSSRLAGESDTQYF	TRBV5-1	TRBD2	TRBJ2-3	-
TGTGCCAGCAAGCCGGGACAGGGGGCATTCTACGAGCAGTACTTC	CASKPGQGAFYEQYF	TRBV6-1	TRBD1	TRBJ2-7	few
TGCAGTGCTAGTAGGGGAGGTGAGCAGTTCTTC	CSASRGGEQFF	TRBV20-1	-	TRBJ2-1	-
TGTGCCAGCTCCAAACAGGCCCGTCGTACACAGGGCTCGACCTACGAGCAGTACTTC	CASSKQARRTQGSTYEQYF	TRBV3-1	-	TRBJ2-7	-
TGCGCCAGCAGCTTGGTTCGGGCTAGCGGTGCCTACGAGCAGTACTTC	CASSLVRASGAYEQYF	TRBV5-1	TRBD2	TRBJ2-7	few
TGTGCCAGCAGCTTACGGGGATTTGGAGATACGCAGTATTTT	CASSLRGFGDTQYF	TRBV7-2	-	TRBJ2-3	-
TGTGCCATCAGTTATAGCGGAGTAGACACAGATACGCAGTATTTT	CAISYSGVDTDTQYF	TRBV10-3	-	TRBJ2-3	few
TGTGCCAGCAGCCCTATCGGCGGGAGGGCCCAGACCGGGGAGCTGTTTTTT	CASSPIGGRAQTGELFF	TRBV14	TRBD2	TRBJ2-2	-
TGTGCCAGCAGTTCCGCGGGACAGGGAGGCCACACCGGGGAGCTGTTTTTT	CASSSAGQGGHTGELFF	TRBV12-3/TRBV12-4	TRBD1	TRBJ2-2	-
TGTGCCACCAGCAGAGATTCGACAGCGAACGATGGCTACACCTTC	CATSRDSTANDGYTF	TRBV15	-	TRBJ1-2	-